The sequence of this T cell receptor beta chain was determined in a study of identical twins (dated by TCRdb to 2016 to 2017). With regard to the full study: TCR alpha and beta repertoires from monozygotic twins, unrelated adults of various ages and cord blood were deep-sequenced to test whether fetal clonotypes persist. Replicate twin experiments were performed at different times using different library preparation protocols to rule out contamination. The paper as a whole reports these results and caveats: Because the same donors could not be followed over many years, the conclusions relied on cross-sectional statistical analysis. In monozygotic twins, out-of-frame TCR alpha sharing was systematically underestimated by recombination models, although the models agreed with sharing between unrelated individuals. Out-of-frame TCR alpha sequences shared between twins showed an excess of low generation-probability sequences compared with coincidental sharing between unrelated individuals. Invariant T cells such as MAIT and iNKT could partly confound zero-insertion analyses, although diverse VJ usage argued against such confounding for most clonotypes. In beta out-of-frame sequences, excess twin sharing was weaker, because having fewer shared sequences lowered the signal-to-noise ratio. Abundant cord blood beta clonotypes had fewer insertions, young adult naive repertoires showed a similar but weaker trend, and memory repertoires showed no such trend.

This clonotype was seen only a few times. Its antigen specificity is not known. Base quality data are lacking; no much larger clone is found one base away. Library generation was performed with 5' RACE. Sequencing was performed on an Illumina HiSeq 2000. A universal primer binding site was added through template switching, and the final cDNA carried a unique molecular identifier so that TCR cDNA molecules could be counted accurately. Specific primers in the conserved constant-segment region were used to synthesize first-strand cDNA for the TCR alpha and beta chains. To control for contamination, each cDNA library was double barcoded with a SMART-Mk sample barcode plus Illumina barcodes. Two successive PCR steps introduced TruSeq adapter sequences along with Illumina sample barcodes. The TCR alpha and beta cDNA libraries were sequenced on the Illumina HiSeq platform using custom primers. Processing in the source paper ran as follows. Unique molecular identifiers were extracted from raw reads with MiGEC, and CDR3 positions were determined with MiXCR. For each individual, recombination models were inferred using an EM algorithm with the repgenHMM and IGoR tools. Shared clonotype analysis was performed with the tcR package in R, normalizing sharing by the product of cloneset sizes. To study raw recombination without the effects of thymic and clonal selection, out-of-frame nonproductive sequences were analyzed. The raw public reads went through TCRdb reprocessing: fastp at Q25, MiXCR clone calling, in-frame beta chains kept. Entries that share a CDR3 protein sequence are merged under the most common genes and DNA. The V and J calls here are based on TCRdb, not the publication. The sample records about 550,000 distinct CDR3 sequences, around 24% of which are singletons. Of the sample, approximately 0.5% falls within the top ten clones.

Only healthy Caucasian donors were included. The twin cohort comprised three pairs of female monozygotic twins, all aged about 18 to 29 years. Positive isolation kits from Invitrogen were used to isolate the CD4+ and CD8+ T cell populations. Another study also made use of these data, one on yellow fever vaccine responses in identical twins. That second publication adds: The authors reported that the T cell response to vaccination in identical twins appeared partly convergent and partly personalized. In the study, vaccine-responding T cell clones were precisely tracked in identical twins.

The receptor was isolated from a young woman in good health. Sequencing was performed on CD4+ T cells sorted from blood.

The DNA reads TGTGCCACCAGCAGTTCTACGGGCTACAACACCGGGGAGCTGTTTTTT. Its product reads: CATSSSTGYNTGELFF. In this chain, TRBV15 is recombined with TRBJ2-2; the D segment cannot be called with confidence. Reading from cysteine to phenylalanine, the CDR3 counts 16 amino acids. The CDR3 DNA has 48 bases and is translated from base 1. V is pared back by 3 bases and J by 2 bases, with 13 bases lying between the germline termini. Looking up the germline V gene (reference sequence) yields CDR1 LNHNV and CDR2 YYDKDF. The variable domain in full, with residues beyond the CDR3 obtained from the reference TRBV15 and TRBJ2-2 genes, is DAMVIQNPRYQVTQFGKPVTLSCSQTLNHNVMYWYQQKSSQAPKLLFHYYDKDFNNEADTPDNFQSRRPNTSFCFLDIRSPGLGDTAMYLCATSSSTGYNTGELFFGEGSRLTVL.